This T cell receptor (beta chain) was sequenced for a study of blood T cell repertoires in COVID-19 (dated by TCRdb to 2019 to 2021). Study-wide context: Samples covering the acute and convalescent phases of COVID-19 were provided by collaborators in the United States, Italy and Spain. The prospective study material was composed of cDNA or gDNA derived from T cells, B-cell-depleted T cells, or PBMCs. Subjects who had been exposed to COVID-19, were actively infected with it, or had recovered from it provided the deeply sampled blood TCRbeta repertoires that made up the dataset. The repertoires were released in a freely available public database intended as a resource for research on the immune response to SARS-CoV-2. Samples were obtained from the ongoing ImmuneRACE study (first 160 participants) and from roughly 1,300 subjects provided by 6 global collaborators. The sample metadata nearly always contained a de-identified subject ID, COVID-19 status, age in years and sex. HLA class I and class II types, where available, came from metadata supplied by the sample provider rather than from assay-based typing.

V is pruned by 4 bases and J by 8 bases, leaving 3 bases of the junction without a gene match. CDR1 and CDR2, looked up from the germline V gene, are SGDLS and YYNGEE. From the cysteine through the phenylalanine, the CDR3 covers 12 amino acids. CDR3 DNA only is kept here, 36 bases in frame from base 1. Broader findings and caveats from the paper: Clinical and demographic metadata were provided uncurated, with the amount varying by source and participant.

On this clone itself: Its binding antigen is unknown. No clone much larger than this one lies a single base away; base qualities are absent.

Enrolling through a virtual design, the prospective study's participants ranged in age from about 18 to 89 years and lived across some 23 United States geographic areas. Cohort assignment in the prospective study relied on participant-reported clinical history from a screening survey and a study questionnaire. ImmuneRACE Cohort 3 recovered participants were defined by two consecutive negative NP/OP PCR tests, healthcare professional clearance, or symptom resolution. Mobile phlebotomists in the prospective study collected whole blood, serum and a nasopharyngeal or oropharyngeal swab from every participant. Over a roughly 2-month period, participants in the prospective study had the option of providing additional blood draws and questionnaires. Before DNA extraction, blood samples from the prospective study were shipped at room temperature or frozen. The immunoSEQ Assay, a bias-controlled multiplex PCR, was used to amplify TCRbeta CDR3 regions from genomic DNA. Per the source publication's procedure: The number of nucleated cells in each sample was estimated from the amplification of reference gene primers within the assay. To quantify the absolute abundance of each unique TCRbeta CDR3 rearrangement, sequence reads were collapsed and filtered. For each sample, productive Simpson clonality was calculated as the square root of Simpson's diversity index across productive rearrangements. What TCRdb holds here is the immuneACCESS table cut down to in-frame rearrangements. Part of the clones is not present; checked against another copy, under half of the missing clones reflect an unresolved V gene, and the others are unexplained. D and trimming come from the DNA, and the V and J calls and clone size come from that table. Recorded for this sample are 330,000 or so clones; less than 90% of them occurred a single time. Approximately 3% of the sample is taken by the ten largest.

Sequenced material: PBMCs or T cells enriched from blood (not recorded which). The chain is made from TRBV9 and TRBJ1-2, with TRBD1 identical over 9 junction bases. This TCR came from a woman aged 25 to 39 who had recovered from COVID-19. The CDR3 protein: CASSFGQGGYTF. The sequence in DNA is TGTGCCAGCAGCTTCGGACAGGGGGGCTACACCTTC.